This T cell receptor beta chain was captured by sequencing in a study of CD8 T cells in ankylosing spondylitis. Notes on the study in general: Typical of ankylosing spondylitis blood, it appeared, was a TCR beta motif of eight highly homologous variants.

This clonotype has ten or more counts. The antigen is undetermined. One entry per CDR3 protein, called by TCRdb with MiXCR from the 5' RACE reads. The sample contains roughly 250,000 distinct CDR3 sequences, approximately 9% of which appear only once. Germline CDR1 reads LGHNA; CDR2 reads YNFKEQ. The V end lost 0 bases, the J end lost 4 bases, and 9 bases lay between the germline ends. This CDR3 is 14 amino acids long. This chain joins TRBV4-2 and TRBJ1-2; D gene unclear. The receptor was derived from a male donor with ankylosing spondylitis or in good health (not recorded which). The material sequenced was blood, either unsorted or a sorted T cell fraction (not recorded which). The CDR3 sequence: CASSQDAPTYGYTF. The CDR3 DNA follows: TGTGCCAGCAGCCAAGATGCGCCTACCTATGGCTACACCTTC.